This TCR beta chain originates from a study of shared T cell receptors in the human thymus. V was pared by 7 bases and J by 7 bases, with 13 bases between. Germline V gives CDR1 SQVTM, CDR2 ANQGSEA. The CDR3 runs 12 residues. This clone was seen more than once but under ten times. TCRdb's copy holds only in-frame clones and misses some; the assay was immunoSEQ multiplex PCR. The sample lists 640,000 or so clones, 70% to 90% occurring once. Separately, the same data were catalogued under a study of human thymus T cells. That investigation notes: Corrective surgery for congenital heart defects was being performed on the healthy Finnish infants who served as donors. Corrective heart surgery yielded resections, and these provided the thymus tissue. Gene usage for V and J segments appeared biased in thymic and blood repertoires. Unrelated individuals were reported by related research to share highly overlapping thymic repertoires.

This sequence joins TRBV29-1 and TRBJ2-2; D uncertain. Input material: thymocytes. This sequence originates from a boy less than two years old with a congenital heart defect. CDR3 DNA sequence: TGCAGCGCTCCACACACCAGCGGGGAGCTGTTTTTT. Amino acid sequence: CSAPHTSGELFF.